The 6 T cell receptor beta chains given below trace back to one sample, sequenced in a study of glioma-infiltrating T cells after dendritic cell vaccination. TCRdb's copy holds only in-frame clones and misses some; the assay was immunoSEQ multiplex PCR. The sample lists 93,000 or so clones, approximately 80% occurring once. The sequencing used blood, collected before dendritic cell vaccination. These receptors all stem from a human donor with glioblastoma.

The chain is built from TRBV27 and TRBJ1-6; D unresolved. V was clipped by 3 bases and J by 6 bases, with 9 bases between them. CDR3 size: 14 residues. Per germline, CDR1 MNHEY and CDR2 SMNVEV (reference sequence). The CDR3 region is CASSFPGGNSPLHF. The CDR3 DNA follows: TGTGCCAGCAGTTTTCCAGGTGGTAATTCACCCCTCCACTTT.

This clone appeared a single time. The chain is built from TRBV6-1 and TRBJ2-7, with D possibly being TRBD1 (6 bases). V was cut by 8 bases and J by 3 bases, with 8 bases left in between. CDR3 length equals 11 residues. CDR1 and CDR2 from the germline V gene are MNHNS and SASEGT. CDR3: CASGQIYEQYF. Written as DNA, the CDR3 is TGTGCCAGCGGACAGATCTACGAGCAGTACTTC.

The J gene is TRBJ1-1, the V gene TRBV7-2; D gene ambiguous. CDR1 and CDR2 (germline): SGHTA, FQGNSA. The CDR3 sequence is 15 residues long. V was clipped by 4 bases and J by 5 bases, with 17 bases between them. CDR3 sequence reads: CASSSFGGSGTEAFF. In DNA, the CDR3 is TGTGCCAGCAGCTCCTTCGGAGGGTCGGGGACTGAAGCTTTCTTT.

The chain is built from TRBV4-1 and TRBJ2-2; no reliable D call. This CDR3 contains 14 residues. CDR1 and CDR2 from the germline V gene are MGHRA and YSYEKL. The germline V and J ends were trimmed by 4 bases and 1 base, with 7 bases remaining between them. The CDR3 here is CASSRILNTGELFF. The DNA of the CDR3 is TGCGCCAGCAGCCGTATACTGAACACCGGGGAGCTGTTTTTT.

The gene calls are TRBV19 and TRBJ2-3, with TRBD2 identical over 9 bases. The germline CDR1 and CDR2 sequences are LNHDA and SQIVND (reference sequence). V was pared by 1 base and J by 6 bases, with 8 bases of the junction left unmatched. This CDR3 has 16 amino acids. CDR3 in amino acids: CASSIVGSGGSDTQYF. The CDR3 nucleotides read TGTGCCAGTAGTATAGTAGGTAGCGGGGGTAGTGATACGCAGTATTTT.

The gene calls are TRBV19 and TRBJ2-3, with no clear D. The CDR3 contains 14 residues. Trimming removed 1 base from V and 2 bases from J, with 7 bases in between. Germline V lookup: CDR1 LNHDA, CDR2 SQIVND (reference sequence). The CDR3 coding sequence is TGTGCCAGTAGTATAGGACAAGTCACAGATACGCAGTATTTT. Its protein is CASSIGQVTDTQYF.